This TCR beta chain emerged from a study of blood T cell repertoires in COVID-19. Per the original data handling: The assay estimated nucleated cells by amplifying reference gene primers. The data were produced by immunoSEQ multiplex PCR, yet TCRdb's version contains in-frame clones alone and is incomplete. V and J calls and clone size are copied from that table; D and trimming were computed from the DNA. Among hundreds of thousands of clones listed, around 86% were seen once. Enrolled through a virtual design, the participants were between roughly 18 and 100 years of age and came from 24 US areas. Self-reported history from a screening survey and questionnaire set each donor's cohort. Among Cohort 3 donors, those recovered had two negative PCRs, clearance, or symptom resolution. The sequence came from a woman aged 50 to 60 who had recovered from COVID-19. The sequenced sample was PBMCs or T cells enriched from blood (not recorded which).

CDR3 loop: CASSSGSTGVVEAFF. CDR3 bases: TGTGCCAGCAGCTCTGGGTCCACAGGGGTAGTCGAAGCTTTCTTT. This chain connects TRBV3-1 (or the pseudogene TRBV3-2) to TRBJ1-1; 7 nucleotides agree with TRBD1. V gave up 5 bases and J gave up 8 bases; unmatched junction bases: 14. Germline CDR1 is LGHDT and CDR2 is YNNKEL (reference sequence). The length of the CDR3 is 15 residues.